The 28 T cell receptor beta chains given below trace back to one sample, sequenced in a study of cytomegalovirus exposure and HLA in healthy donors. TCRdb keeps only in-frame clones here, not all; method: immunoSEQ multiplex PCR. Altogether some 170,000 clones are present, 86% being singletons, with the ten largest covering roughly 5.8%. What was sequenced was PBMCs. Receptors were obtained from a woman aged 30 to 39 in good health and CMV-seronegative.

In the case of this clone: Other DNA sequences within the sample encode an identical CDR3. The V and J genes are TRBV4-1 and TRBJ1-5; D remains unclear. The CDR3 has 13 amino acids. Germline assignment: CDR1 MGHRA and CDR2 YSYEKL. Trimming shortened V by 0 bases and J by 7 bases, and 7 bases separated the two germline ends. This CDR3 reads CASSQDLGQPQHF. The CDR3 DNA reads TGCGCCAGCAGCCAAGATCTGGGACAGCCCCAGCATTTT.

This clone was recorded only once. This chain joins TRBV29-1 and TRBJ2-1; the match to TRBD2 covers 8 bases. The CDR3 sequence is 14 residues long. V lost 4 bases and J lost 7; bases outside the gene matches: 9. Germline V gene lookup returns CDR1 SQVTM and CDR2 ANQGSEA. The CDR3 region is CSVAYSGGRNEQFF. The CDR3 DNA sequence: TGCAGCGTTGCTTACAGCGGGGGTCGGAATGAGCAGTTCTTC.

The chain is built from TRBV5-4 and TRBJ2-5; perhaps TRBD2 as D (5 bases). The V end lost 2 bases, the J end lost 1 base, and 12 bases lay between the germline ends. The CDR3 spans 15 residues. The germline V gene has CDR1 SGHNT and CDR2 YYREEE (reference sequence). The chain's CDR3 is CASSLVPRGQETQYF. The DNA for the CDR3 is TGTGCCAGCAGCTTAGTTCCCCGGGGCCAAGAGACCCAGTACTTC.

A single count supports this clone. The chain couples TRBV7-2 to TRBJ2-1, with 7 bases identical to TRBD2. Germline-derived CDR1 and CDR2 are SGHTA and FQGNSA. This CDR3 has 17 residues. V lost 1 base and J lost 7; bases outside the gene matches: 13. CDR3 residues: CASSLGLGGVGFNEQFF. The CDR3 DNA is TGTGCCAGCAGCTTAGGTTTGGGGGGGGTAGGGTTTAATGAGCAGTTCTTC.

This clone has at least ten counts. This chain uses TRBV9 with TRBJ1-2; D is ambiguous. Trimming shortened V by 4 bases and J by 2 bases, and 18 bases separated the two germline ends. The CDR3 totals 16 residues. Germline V CDR1 and CDR2: SGDLS, YYNGEE. In DNA form, the CDR3 reads TGTGCCAGCAGCCCGCCGGGGAAGGGAATAAACTATGGCTACACCTTC. Protein sequence: CASSPPGKGINYGYTF.

The J gene is TRBJ2-3, the V gene TRBV5-6; 12 positions match TRBD2. This CDR3 region has 16 residues. With 4 bases clipped from V and 0 bases from J, the junction kept 3 bases outside the gene matches. Germline V lookup: CDR1 SGHDT, CDR2 YYEEEE. CDR3 in amino acids: CASSPGLAGSTDTQYF. In DNA form, the CDR3 reads TGTGCCAGCAGCCCCGGACTAGCGGGGAGCACAGATACGCAGTATTTT.

This clone appeared a few times. The chain is built from TRBV11-2 and TRBJ2-1; D could derive from TRBD1 or TRBD2 (5 bases each). The CDR3 extends over 13 amino acids. CDR1 and CDR2 (germline): SGHAT, FQNNGV. With 7 bases removed from V and 7 bases from J, the gap between germline ends came to 14 bases. CDR3 amino acids: CASMGELENEQFF. The CDR3 bases are TGTGCCAGCATGGGGGAGTTGGAGAATGAGCAGTTCTTC.

V usage is TRBV27 and J usage is TRBJ2-7, with D unclear. Germline-derived CDR1 and CDR2 are MNHEY and SMNVEV (reference sequence). CDR3 length equals 11 residues. The ends were cut back, 8 bases at V and 0 bases at J, with 5 bases in the middle. The CDR3 DNA reads TGTGCCAGCCTTTTCTCCTACGAGCAGTACTTC. As protein: CASLFSYEQYF.

CDR3 sequence: CASSLEVRVGNEQFF. CDR3 coding DNA: TGCGCCAGCAGCTTGGAGGTCAGGGTAGGGAATGAGCAGTTCTTC. The chain is built from TRBV5-1 and TRBJ2-1; possible D gene TRBD1, 5 bases. Per the germline V gene, CDR1 is SGHRS and CDR2 is YFSETQ. This CDR3 spans 15 amino acids. Deletions cut 0 bases from V and 7 bases from J, with 14 bases between.

The rearrangement joins TRBV25-1 to TRBJ2-4; D tentatively reads TRBD1 or TRBD2 (6 bases each). Trimming removed 1 base at V and 3 bases at J, with 13 bases between. CDR1 MGHDK and CDR2 SYGVNS come from the germline V gene. This CDR3 has 16 residues. This chain's CDR3 is CASSEFGGVGKNIQYF. The CDR3, as DNA: TGTGCCAGCAGTGAATTCGGGGGCGTTGGCAAAAACATTCAGTACTTC.

CDR3 DNA sequence: TGTGCCAGCAGCGTAGGAGGCGGGCTACAAGAGACCCAGTACTTC. Protein sequence: CASSVGGGLQETQYF. This chain uses TRBV9 with TRBJ2-5; weak D call: TRBD2 (5 bases). Trimming took 0 bases from V and 2 from J, leaving 11 bases between them. Looked up from germline, CDR1 is SGDLS and CDR2 is YYNGEE. The CDR3 consists of 15 residues. Drawing the rest from reference TRBV9 and TRBJ2-5, the complete variable domain is DSGVTQTPKHLITATGQRVTLRCSPRSGDLSVYWYQQSLDQGLQFLIQYYNGEERAKGNILERFSAQQFPDLHSELNLSSLELGDSALYFCASSVGGGLQETQYFGPGTRLLVL.

The rearrangement joins TRBV4-3 to TRBJ1-1; tentatively, D is TRBD1 (5 bases). The V end lost 2 bases, the J end lost 4 bases, and 14 bases lay between the germline ends. Germline loops: CDR1 LGHNA, CDR2 YSLEER. The CDR3 totals 15 residues. The CDR3 sequence: CASSQTAYRSTEAFF. DNA of the CDR3: TGCGCCAGCAGCCAAACCGCATACAGGAGCACTGAAGCTTTCTTT.

The chain recombines TRBV7-8 with TRBJ1-5; perhaps TRBD1 as D (6 bases). Per the germline V gene, CDR1 is SGHVS and CDR2 is FQNEAQ. V was shortened by 6 bases and J by 3 bases, with 15 bases between the two germline ends. The CDR3 runs 15 residues. The CDR3 region has the DNA TGTGCCAGCAGTCCGCAGGGGTTTTACAATCAGCCCCAGCATTTT. It yields the protein CASSPQGFYNQPQHF.

This clone was observed once. The chain links TRBV7-8 to TRBJ2-7, with D uncertain. The CDR3 totals 19 residues. The V gene's germline CDR1 is SGHVS and CDR2 FQNEAQ. Trimming cost V 0 bases and J 3 bases, with 24 bases left between them. CDR3 coding DNA: TGTGCCAGCAGCTTAGCGCGTCTCCCCGCCCCTTGGGCTGACTACGAGCAGTACTTC. Encoded protein: CASSLARLPAPWADYEQYF.

The chain couples TRBV7-9 to TRBJ1-5, with D possibly TRBD1 on 6 matching bases. CDR1 SEHNR and CDR2 FQNEAQ come from the germline V gene (reference sequence). V lost 4 bases, J lost 7 bases, and 14 bases lay in between. The CDR3 consists of 14 residues. CDR3 protein: CASSSAGALQPQHF. The DNA for the CDR3 is TGTGCCAGCAGCTCAGCGGGGGCTTTACAGCCCCAGCATTTT.

This chain connects TRBV27 to TRBJ2-6; the D gene could be TRBD1 or TRBD2 (5 bases each). This CDR3 is built from 18 residues. Germline CDR1 reads MNHEY; CDR2 reads SMNVEV (reference sequence). The V and J ends lost 6 bases and 0 bases respectively, with 18 bases between them. CDR3 region: CASRERGQGASGANVLTF. The CDR3 DNA sequence: TGTGCCAGCAGAGAACGAGGGCAGGGAGCCTCTGGGGCCAACGTCCTGACTTTC.

The chain joins TRBV9 to TRBJ1-2; D unclear. The CDR3 has 13 residues. CDR1 is SGDLS, CDR2 YYNGEE, per germline. Deletions cut 4 bases from V and 1 base from J, with 8 bases between. The CDR3 region is CASSKQSNYGYTF. For the CDR3, the DNA is TGTGCCAGCAGCAAACAAAGTAACTATGGCTACACCTTC.

The chain carries TRBV28 and TRBJ1-5; no definite D call. Germline V CDR1 and CDR2: MDHEN, SYDVKM. Trimming removed 6 bases at V and 0 bases at J, with 12 bases between. The CDR3 loop spans 15 amino acids. The DNA for the CDR3 is TGTGCCAGCAGGCCCGCGGAGTATAGCAATCAGCCCCAGCATTTT. This translates into CASRPAEYSNQPQHF.

The chain is built from TRBV9 and TRBJ2-1; D unresolved. The CDR3 has 12 residues. Trimming pared 0 bases from V and 9 bases from J, leaving 7 bases between. Germline-derived CDR1 and CDR2 are SGDLS and YYNGEE. In DNA, the CDR3 is TGTGCCAGCAGCGTAGCACCCGGTGAGCAGTTCTTC. Encoded protein: CASSVAPGEQFF.

This clone was seen ten or more times. V and J are TRBV6-1 and TRBJ2-2, with TRBD2 matching 7 bases. Trimming cost V 1 base and J 4 bases; bases outside gene matches: 0. Per germline, CDR1 MNHNS and CDR2 SASEGT. The CDR3 is made up of 14 amino acids. The CDR3 reads CASSEGTSTGELFF. For the CDR3, the DNA is TGTGCCAGCAGTGAAGGGACTAGCACCGGGGAGCTGTTTTTT.

As regards this clone: One junction end does not reproduce the germline sequence, and a read error may be involved. This chain connects TRBV20-1 to TRBJ2-1, with TRBD1 as a possible D gene (6 bases). This CDR3 contains 11 residues. The germline V gene encodes CDR1 DFQATT and CDR2 SNEGSKA (reference sequence). The CDR3 DNA sequence: TGCAGTGCCCCTCGCACAGGGAGAAAGCTCTTC. Translating gives CSAPRTGRKLF.

The chain recombines TRBV27 with TRBJ1-2; no reliable D call. There are 12 residues in the CDR3. Trimming shortened V by 4 bases and J by 7 bases, and 10 bases separated the two germline ends. Germline CDR1 reads MNHEY; CDR2 reads SMNVEV (reference sequence). Here the CDR3 DNA reads TGTGCCAGCAGTTCCGCGGATACTGGCTACACCTTC. Translating gives CASSSADTGYTF.

The chain recombines TRBV5-1 with TRBJ1-3; no definite D call. Trimming took 0 bases from V and 0 from J, leaving 13 bases between them. Germline values: CDR1 SGHRS, CDR2 YFSETQ. There are 17 residues in the CDR3. The CDR3 reads CASSLAGGRDSGNTIYF. The CDR3 DNA reads TGCGCCAGCAGCTTGGCCGGCGGCCGTGACTCTGGAAACACCATATATTTT.

In this sample, this clone turned up once. The rearrangement links TRBV25-1 to TRBJ2-3; 11 bases line up with TRBD2. The V segment lost 3 bases and the J segment 6 bases; nucleotides outside the gene matches: 14. The length of the CDR3 is 18 residues. The germline V gene has CDR1 MGHDK and CDR2 SYGVNS. The CDR3 reads CASSEGCLRLAGFDTQYF. The CDR3 nucleotides read TGTGCCAGCAGTGAGGGATGTTTGAGACTAGCGGGGTTTGATACGCAGTATTTT.

The chain combines TRBV19 with TRBJ1-5, with 9 bases that match TRBD1. V lost 6 bases and J lost 6; bases outside the gene matches: 9. The CDR3 runs to 15 residues. Germline V gives CDR1 LNHDA, CDR2 SQIVND (reference sequence). The chain's CDR3 is CASSTTGGAGQPQHF. Written as DNA, the CDR3 is TGTGCCAGTAGCACCACAGGGGGCGCGGGTCAGCCCCAGCATTTT.

The genes are TRBV27 and TRBJ1-2, with 8 bases identical to TRBD1. This CDR3 has 16 amino acids. Per the germline V gene, CDR1 is MNHEY and CDR2 is SMNVEV (reference sequence). Trimming at V came to 5 bases and at J to 8 bases, leaving 16 bases not matched to a gene. DNA of the CDR3: TGTGCCAGCAGTAAATATATACAGGGGGGGGCCTACGGCTACACCTTC. Translation gives CASSKYIQGGAYGYTF.

A single count supports this clone. V is TRBV10-3 and J is TRBJ1-3, with D possibly TRBD1 on 6 matching bases. The CDR3 extends over 14 amino acids. Germline V gene sequence: CDR1 ENHRY, CDR2 SYGVKD. V was clipped by 7 bases and J by 2 bases, with 12 bases between them. CDR3 residues: CAITPGTTGNTIYF. The CDR3 coding sequence is TGTGCCATCACCCCCGGGACAACTGGAAACACCATATATTTT.

The chain has TRBV7-8 and TRBJ2-3, with 15 bases matching TRBD2. Per germline, CDR1 SGHVS and CDR2 FQNEAQ. The CDR3 covers 18 residues. J was trimmed by 5 bases and V by 2 bases; bases with no gene match: 8. This chain's CDR3 is CASSLRTSGGALGDTQYF. The CDR3 DNA reads as TGTGCCAGCAGCTTACGGACTAGCGGGGGGGCCCTCGGAGATACGCAGTATTTT.